This record looks at one T cell receptor (beta chain) sequence and its context. The protocol was immunoSEQ multiplex PCR, while the TCRdb copy is restricted to in-frame clones and leaves out a portion. The sample includes 150,000 to 200,000 clones, roughly 76% of them seen just once. CDR1 and CDR2 from the germline V gene are MDHEN and SYDVKM. Trimming took 2 bases from V and 7 from J; bases not matched to a gene: 5. The CDR3 has 16 amino acids. Seattle's enrolled individuals joined amid active infection and were then monitored longitudinally. These data originate in a study of blood T cell repertoires in COVID-19.

The source is a woman older than 75 with COVID-19, enrolled during active disease. The chain has TRBV28 and TRBJ2-1; 13 nucleotides agree with TRBD2. Sequencing was carried out using peripheral blood. CDR3 sequence: CASSLPGLAGANEQFF. The CDR3 nucleotides read TGTGCCAGCAGTTTACCCGGACTAGCGGGAGCTAATGAGCAGTTCTTC.